One sample yielded the 10 T cell receptor beta chains listed below, sequenced in a study of PD-1 blockade in classical Hodgkin lymphoma. Produced via immunoSEQ multiplex PCR; TCRdb's table is partial and in-frame only. The data show 27,000 or so clones, with about 72% seen just once and roughly 3.6% held by the top ten. Documented time point: cycle 4 day 1 (C4D1), after around six weeks of nivolumab. The patients all showed relapse after autologous stem cell transplantation, while their brentuximab vedotin exposure varied. The sequences come from peripheral blood mononuclear cells (PBMCs), collected before the fourth cycle of nivolumab. The receptors come from a human donor with classical Hodgkin lymphoma.

In DNA form, the CDR3 reads TGTGCCAGCAGCTGGGATGGACCGACCATAAGCAAAGAGACCCAGTACTTC. Its protein is CASSWDGPTISKETQYF. V usage is TRBV5-4 and J usage is TRBJ2-5; no clear D. Germline CDR1 SGHNT, CDR2 YYREEE (reference sequence). The ends were cut back, 3 bases at V and 3 bases at J, with 21 bases in the middle. This CDR3 spans 17 amino acids. Combining the CDR3 with reference TRBV5-4 and TRBJ2-5 gives the whole variable domain ETGVTQSPTHLIKTRGQQVTLRCSSQSGHNTVSWYQQALGQGPQFIFQYYREEENGRGNFPPRFSGLQFPNYSSELNVNALELDDSALYLCASSWDGPTISKETQYFGPGTRLLVL.

The chain carries TRBV7-9 and TRBJ2-2; unclear D gene. Germline CDR1 reads SEHNR; CDR2 reads FQNEAQ (reference sequence). CDR3 length: 14 amino acids. V shed 5 bases and J shed 4 bases, with 11 bases lying between them. Here the CDR3 DNA reads TGTGCCAGCAGCCCCACCTTGTCCACCGGGGAGCTGTTTTTT. This encodes CASSPTLSTGELFF.

The rearrangement links TRBV5-1 to TRBJ2-5; possibly TRBD1 for D (6 bases). This CDR3 region has 14 residues. Germline lookup yields CDR1 SGHRS and CDR2 YFSETQ. The germline V and J ends were trimmed by 4 bases and 1 base, with 11 bases remaining between them. In DNA form, the CDR3 reads TGCGCCAGCAGCGGGGACACGGGCCAAGAGACCCAGTACTTC. This encodes CASSGDTGQETQYF.

The V gene is TRBV7-9, the J gene TRBJ2-5; D might be TRBD1 (5 bases). This CDR3 is built from 14 residues. Looked up from germline, CDR1 is SEHNR and CDR2 is FQNEAQ (reference sequence). The germline V and J ends were trimmed by 2 bases and 2 bases, with 9 bases remaining between them. The CDR3 region has the DNA TGTGCCAGCAGCTTAAGTGGGGCACAAGAGACCCAGTACTTC. It codes for CASSLSGAQETQYF.

The J gene is TRBJ1-1, the V gene TRBV6-5; D is unclear. CDR1 and CDR2 (germline): MNHEY, SVGAGI. Trimming took off 5 bases at V and 7 bases at J, with 14 bases between the two ends. The CDR3 covers 13 residues. The CDR3 DNA is TGTGCCAGCAGTCTCCGGGCCCAAGGTGAAGCTTTCTTT. As protein: CASSLRAQGEAFF.

The rearrangement uses TRBV28 and TRBJ1-6; 8 bases are shared with TRBD1. V lost 4 bases to trimming and J lost 9 bases; unmatched junction nucleotides: 8. The CDR3 covers 15 residues. CDR1 is MDHEN and CDR2 is SYDVKM in the germline V gene. In DNA form, the CDR3 reads TGTGCCAGCAGTTCCCGGACAGGGCTGTTTTCACCCCTCCACTTT. As protein: CASSSRTGLFSPLHF.

In this sample, this clone turned up a few times. The genes are TRBV15 and TRBJ2-1; D gene uncertain. Germline V gene sequence: CDR1 LNHNV, CDR2 YYDKDF (reference sequence). This CDR3 region has 15 residues. V was trimmed by 0 bases and J by 2 bases, leaving 8 bases between them. The CDR3 protein is CATSREGSTYNEQFF. CDR3 sequence (DNA): TGTGCCACCAGCAGAGAGGGCTCTACCTACAATGAGCAGTTCTTC.

There are a few counts of this clone. This chain links TRBV7-3 with TRBJ2-6; 9 bases are a match to TRBD1. The germline gives CDR1 SGHTA, CDR2 FQGTGA. The ends lost 0 bases at V and 0 bases at J; junction bases unmatched: 3. CDR3 length equals 18 residues. Here the CDR3 DNA reads TGTGCCAGCAGCTTAACGGGGACAGGGAGCTCTGGGGCCAACGTCCTGACTTTC. It yields the protein CASSLTGTGSSGANVLTF.

V gene TRBV7-3 combines with J gene TRBJ2-1; 8 nucleotides line up with TRBD2. Germline-derived CDR1 and CDR2 are SGHTA and FQGTGA. V was clipped by 5 bases and J by 4 bases; unmatched bases: 7. The CDR3 length is 15 residues. The chain's CDR3 is CASSQRAGEYNEQFF. DNA for the CDR3: TGTGCCAGCAGCCAGCGAGCGGGAGAATACAATGAGCAGTTCTTC.

The rearrangement links TRBV28 to TRBJ2-7; 9 bases fit TRBD1. Germline V gene lookup returns CDR1 MDHEN and CDR2 SYDVKM. J lost 4 bases, V lost 3 bases, and 7 bases had no gene match. This CDR3 region has 15 residues. CDR3 sequence reads: CASSFEGTGKYEQYF. The DNA for the CDR3 is TGTGCCAGCAGTTTTGAGGGGACAGGGAAATACGAGCAGTACTTC.